The next 25 T cell receptor beta chains were all read from a single sample in a study of cytotoxic CD8 clonotypes in ibrutinib-treated CLL. Clones were sequenced by immunoSEQ multiplex PCR, and TCRdb holds only the in-frame ones, with some missing. The sample records roughly 30,000 clones, about 70% being singletons. The sample consisted of PBMCs, taken after 36 months of ibrutinib treatment. The receptors shown here come from a human donor with chronic lymphocytic leukemia.

The chain joins TRBV7-9 to TRBJ1-2; D is uncertain. CDR3 length: 15 residues. Germline assignment: CDR1 SEHNR and CDR2 FQNEAQ (reference sequence). Trimming took 4 bases from V and 2 from J, leaving 14 bases between them. The CDR3 nucleotides read TGTGCCAGCAGCTCCCCCCTCCCCTTGAACTATGGCTACACCTTC. This sequence encodes CASSSPLPLNYGYTF.

This clone was counted a few times. V and J are TRBV6-5 and TRBJ2-7, with 7 nucleotides matching TRBD1. Germline loops: CDR1 MNHEY, CDR2 SVGAGI. The V gene end was trimmed by 0 bases and the J gene end by 5 bases; junction bases not matched to a gene: 4. CDR3 length equals 14 residues. The CDR3 region is CASSYSTGRNEQYF. The CDR3 nucleotides are TGTGCCAGCAGTTACTCGACAGGGAGAAACGAGCAGTACTTC.

The rearrangement links TRBV7-7 to TRBJ1-5, with D maybe TRBD1 (6 bases). V was cut by 2 bases and J by 6 bases, with 17 bases left in between. This CDR3 is built from 16 residues. Germline V gene sequence: CDR1 SSHAT, CDR2 FNYEAQ (reference sequence). CDR3: CASSLWSGDNSQPQHF. Written as DNA, the CDR3 is TGTGCCAGCAGCTTATGGTCAGGGGATAACAGTCAGCCCCAGCATTTT.

The chain is built from TRBV6-5 and TRBJ1-1, with D unclear. Deletions cut 5 bases from V and 3 bases from J, with 4 bases between. The germline V gene encodes CDR1 MNHEY and CDR2 SVGAGI. The CDR3 runs 11 residues. CDR3 DNA: TGTGCCAGCAGTCGGTACACTGAAGCTTTCTTT. Its translation is CASSRYTEAFF.

This sequence joins TRBV5-6 and TRBJ1-1; D unresolved. The CDR3 length is 14 residues. The V end was cut by 4 bases, the J end by 1 base, with 11 bases between. The germline CDR1 and CDR2 sequences are SGHDT and YYEEEE. CDR3 sequence (DNA): TGTGCCAGCAGCATGCAGGCTTCGAACACTGAAGCTTTCTTT. Protein sequence: CASSMQASNTEAFF.

This clone was seen a handful of times. J is TRBJ1-6 and V is TRBV5-1; maybe TRBD1 (6 bases). The CDR3 has 16 amino acids. V lost 3 bases, J lost 6 bases, and 16 bases lay in between. Germline V CDR1 and CDR2: SGHRS, YFSETQ. CDR3 loop: CASSSTDSRGNSPLHF. For the CDR3, the DNA is TGCGCCAGCAGCTCTACGGACAGTCGTGGTAATTCACCCCTCCACTTT.

This chain links TRBV2 with TRBJ2-2; 12 bases are a match to TRBD1. The germline V gene encodes CDR1 SNHLY and CDR2 FYNNEI. J gave up 10 bases and V 7 bases, and 10 bases lay outside the gene matches. There are 15 residues in the CDR3. CDR3 region: CASTGTGGVGVELFF. CDR3 nucleotides: TGTGCCAGCACCGGGACAGGGGGCGTTGGAGTGGAGCTGTTTTTT.

The table lists this clone with a few counts. The V call is TRBV4-1, the J call TRBJ2-7; D might be TRBD2 (6 bases). The V gene lost 0 bases and the J gene lost 6 bases, with 12 bases spanning the gap. The CDR3 runs 14 residues. Germline CDR1 MGHRA, CDR2 YSYEKL. The CDR3 reads CASSQEEGAFEQYF. The CDR3 DNA reads as TGCGCCAGCAGCCAAGAGGAGGGAGCTTTCGAGCAGTACTTC.

This clone was counted only a few times. J is TRBJ1-6 and V is TRBV5-8, with a possible D match to TRBD1 (5 bases). The germline CDR1 and CDR2 sequences are SGHTS and YDEGEE. The CDR3 length is 14 residues. Trimming took 0 bases from V and 8 from J, leaving 9 bases between them. CDR3 DNA: TGTGCCAGCAGCTTGGCTTTCAGGGATTCACCCCTCCACTTT. The encoded protein is CASSLAFRDSPLHF.

The chain joins TRBV6-6 to TRBJ1-1; D ambiguous. The CDR3 consists of 10 residues. Per the germline V gene, CDR1 is MNHNY and CDR2 is SVGAGI (reference sequence). Between the trimmed V and J ends, which lost 10 bases and 4 bases, there was a span of 7 bases. The CDR3 region is CATESTEAFF. CDR3 DNA: TGTGCCACCGAGAGCACTGAAGCTTTCTTT.

The chain is built from TRBV19 and TRBJ1-5; no firm D call. CDR3 length equals 16 residues. The V gene's germline CDR1 is LNHDA and CDR2 SQIVND (reference sequence). Trimming pared 6 bases from V and 3 bases from J, leaving 18 bases between. As DNA, the CDR3 is TGTGCCAGTAGCCCGATAGTTGCTGGGGACAATCAGCCCCAGCATTTT. It is translated as CASSPIVAGDNQPQHF.

The V gene is TRBV2, the J gene TRBJ2-7; D not resolved. Trimming stripped 5 bases from V and 5 bases from J, with 7 bases between. There are 11 residues in the CDR3. CDR1 SNHLY and CDR2 FYNNEI come from the germline V gene. The DNA for the CDR3 is TGTGCCAGCAGTAGGTCCAACGAGCAGTACTTC. Residues: CASSRSNEQYF.

The chain recombines TRBV29-1 with TRBJ1-2; tentative D call: TRBD1 (5 bases). Trimming removed 1 base from V and 0 bases from J, with 6 bases in between. Germline loops: CDR1 SQVTM, CDR2 ANQGSEA. The CDR3 is made up of 13 amino acids. The CDR3 here is CSVEGGTNYGYTF. CDR3 sequence (DNA): TGCAGCGTTGAAGGGGGGACTAACTATGGCTACACCTTC. Combining the CDR3 with reference TRBV29-1 and TRBJ1-2 gives the whole variable domain SAVISQKPSRDICQRGTSLTIQCQVDSQVTMMFWYRQQPGQSLTLIATANQGSEATYESGFVIDKFPISRPNLTFSTLTVSNMSPEDSSIYLCSVEGGTNYGYTFGSGTRLTVV.

The chain couples TRBV7-9 to TRBJ2-1; a possible D gene is TRBD1 (7 bases). The CDR3 is 14 amino acids. CDR1 SEHNR and CDR2 FQNEAQ come from the germline V gene (reference sequence). The germline V and J ends were trimmed by 5 bases and 4 bases, with 12 bases remaining between them. CDR3 DNA sequence: TGTGCCAGCAGCCGACAGGGAGGTTACAATGAGCAGTTCTTC. Protein sequence: CASSRQGGYNEQFF.

V and J are TRBV7-2 and TRBJ2-3; the D call may be TRBD1 or TRBD2 (6 bases each). The CDR3 has 13 amino acids. Germline values: CDR1 SGHTA, CDR2 FQGNSA. Trimming removed 5 bases from V and 2 bases from J, with 8 bases in between. The CDR3 sequence: CASSRGHTDTQYF. In DNA form, the CDR3 reads TGTGCCAGCAGCCGGGGGCACACAGATACGCAGTATTTT.

This clone was picked up a small number of times. The J gene is TRBJ2-1, the V gene TRBV11-2; 8 bases line up with TRBD2. Trimming removed 1 base from V and 3 bases from J; junction bases left unmatched: 8. Germline V gene lookup returns CDR1 SGHAT and CDR2 FQNNGV. This CDR3 is built from 17 residues. The CDR3 DNA follows: TGTGCCAGCAGCTTAGGCCGGACTAGCCCATACTACAATGAGCAGTTCTTC. Residues: CASSLGRTSPYYNEQFF.

The chain combines TRBV2 with TRBJ2-7, with D unclear. V lost 5 bases to trimming and J lost 3 bases, with 8 bases between them. This CDR3 has 12 residues. CDR1 is SNHLY, CDR2 FYNNEI, per germline. Here the CDR3 DNA reads TGTGCCAGCAGTATGGTTTACTACGAGCAGTACTTC. This gives the protein CASSMVYYEQYF.

This chain links TRBV10-3 with TRBJ1-5; unclear D gene. Trimming cost V 10 bases and J 1 base, with 20 bases left between them. This CDR3 is built from 16 residues. Germline V gene lookup returns CDR1 ENHRY and CDR2 SYGVKD. The DNA for the CDR3 is TGTGCCACTCTCAAGAAGGGTGCGGGAAGCAATCAGCCCCAGCATTTT. Amino acid sequence: CATLKKGAGSNQPQHF.

This clone is a singleton in its sample. J is TRBJ2-7 and V is TRBV2; D possibly corresponds to TRBD1 (6 bases). The CDR3 sequence is 14 residues long. CDR1 and CDR2 from the germline V gene are SNHLY and FYNNEI. V lost 6 bases and J lost 3, with 15 bases in between. The chain's CDR3 is CASSYRAGIYEQYF. In DNA form, the CDR3 reads TGTGCCAGCAGCTACAGGGCCGGAATCTACGAGCAGTACTTC.

The V and J genes are TRBV29-1 and TRBJ1-2; D gene ambiguous. The CDR3 runs to 13 residues. V shed 7 bases and J shed 5 bases, with 17 bases lying between them. Per germline, CDR1 SQVTM and CDR2 ANQGSEA. CDR3: CSADPGMVYGYTF. The CDR3 DNA reads TGCAGCGCCGACCCGGGTATGGTGTATGGCTACACCTTC.

The chain joins TRBV9 to TRBJ1-1; a weak D match, TRBD1 (5 bases). Between the trimmed V and J ends, which lost 4 bases and 5 bases, there was a span of 15 bases. Germline V lookup: CDR1 SGDLS, CDR2 YYNGEE. The CDR3 is 14 amino acids. CDR3: CASSPGGDPTEAFF. The CDR3 coding sequence is TGTGCCAGCAGCCCCGGGGGGGACCCAACTGAAGCTTTCTTT. The full variable domain, in which reference TRBV9 and TRBJ1-1 provide the parts outside the CDR3, is DSGVTQTPKHLITATGQRVTLRCSPRSGDLSVYWYQQSLDQGLQFLIQYYNGEERAKGNILERFSAQQFPDLHSELNLSSLELGDSALYFCASSPGGDPTEAFFGQGTRLTVV.

The V and J genes are TRBV6-5 and TRBJ1-5; D not resolved. CDR1 and CDR2 (germline): MNHEY, SVGAGI. The CDR3 length is 15 residues. Trimming took off 5 bases at V and 3 bases at J, with 14 bases between the two ends. The CDR3 DNA sequence: TGTGCCAGCAGTAGGACGGCCCGGGACAATCAGCCCCAGCATTTT. Its protein is CASSRTARDNQPQHF.

The chain employs TRBV7-9 and TRBJ2-2; perhaps TRBD2 as D (6 bases). Germline V gene sequence: CDR1 SEHNR, CDR2 FQNEAQ (reference sequence). The CDR3 extends over 13 amino acids. Deletions cut 9 bases from V and 0 bases from J, with 8 bases between. The CDR3 coding sequence is TGTGCCAGGGCGGGGCCGAACACCGGGGAGCTGTTTTTT. As protein: CARAGPNTGELFF. Drawing the rest from reference TRBV7-9 and TRBJ2-2, the complete variable domain is DTGVSQNPRHKITKRGQNVTFRCDPISEHNRLYWYRQTLGQGPEFLTYFQNEAQLEKSRLLSDRFSAERPKGSFSTLEIQRTEQGDSAMYLCARAGPNTGELFFGEGSRLTVL.

The chain uses TRBV29-1 and TRBJ2-5, with TRBD1 matching 7 bases. V shed 6 bases and J 2 bases; nucleotides not matched to a gene: 3. CDR3 size: 12 residues. Per germline, CDR1 SQVTM and CDR2 ANQGSEA. This CDR3 reads CSVVRGQETQYF. CDR3 DNA: TGCAGCGTGGTCAGGGGGCAAGAGACCCAGTACTTC.

CDR3 sequence reads: CASSQGTPGGSSYEQYF. The DNA for the CDR3 is TGTGCCAGCAGCCAAGGGACGCCAGGGGGAAGCTCCTACGAGCAGTACTTC. The chain uses TRBV4-2 and TRBJ2-7; 7 positions match TRBD1. The CDR3 runs 17 residues. CDR1 is LGHNA, CDR2 YNFKEQ, per germline. Trimming cost V 1 base and J 0 bases; bases outside gene matches: 9.